This TCR beta chain was captured in a study of T cell responses to AZD1222 COVID-19 vaccine. Regarding the study as a whole: Unmutated variant regions are reportedly targeted by nearly half of spike-specific TCRs. White British donors predominated, females outnumbered males, and clonal diversity was possibly underestimated. Recipients of two AZD1222 doses showed rising Spike-specific TCR breadth and depth.

The assay was immunoSEQ multiplex PCR, and TCRdb's table has in-frame clones only and misses some. The sample has 180,000 or so clones, 94% seen once. Worth noting for this clone: The antigen is undetermined.

From germline, CDR1 is MDHEN and CDR2 SYDVKM. CDR3 length: 11 amino acids. Trimming removed 8 bases at V and 8 bases at J, with 12 bases between. The sequence derives from an adult in good health. The sequencing here drew on peripheral blood, taken on day 0 of AZD1222 vaccination. V and J are TRBV28 and TRBJ1-1; TRBD1 is a possible D gene (5 bases). CDR3 sequence reads: CASGTLFEAFF. CDR3 nucleotides: TGTGCCAGCGGGACCTTGTTCGAAGCTTTCTTT.